Listed below are T cell receptor beta chains from one sample, sequenced in a study of T-cell memory formation after mild COVID-19. TCRdb ran MiXCR on the 5' RACE reads and lists one entry per CDR3 protein. The sample records about 620,000 distinct CDR3 sequences, approximately 18% being singletons. The sequenced sample consisted of PBMCs or a T cell subset sorted from them (not recorded which). These receptors were obtained from an adult woman who had mild COVID-19 (a few samples of this study predate the infection). Cell type and time point are not known. Each CDR3 is given with its conserved first and last residue. D genes are given only for firm matches. Expanded clones get a size class; other rows say once, few or many, or leave the size out.

clone size: few; D gene: -; J gene: TRBJ1-5; V gene: TRBV6-5; CDR3 protein: CASSYVSGIGNQPQHF; CDR3 DNA: TGTGCCAGCAGTTACGTGTCAGGGATCGGTAATCAGCCCCAGCATTTT
clone size: -; D gene: -; J gene: TRBJ2-3; V gene: TRBV6-5; CDR3 protein: CASSSRVEGTDTQYF; CDR3 DNA: TGTGCCAGCAGTTCCCGGGTGGAAGGCACAGATACGCAGTATTTT
clone size: -; D gene: TRBD1; J gene: TRBJ2-3; V gene: TRBV11-3; CDR3 protein: CASSSRQGVGTDTQYF; CDR3 DNA: TGTGCCAGCAGCTCCAGACAGGGGGTAGGGACAGATACGCAGTATTTT
clone size: few; D gene: -; J gene: TRBJ2-1; V gene: TRBV29-1; CDR3 protein: CSVEHREQFF; CDR3 DNA: TGCAGCGTTGAACACCGTGAGCAGTTCTTC
clone size: -; D gene: TRBD2; J gene: TRBJ2-7; V gene: TRBV5-1; CDR3 protein: CASSLEGALAGEKQYF; CDR3 DNA: TGCGCCAGCAGTTTGGAGGGAGCACTAGCGGGAGAAAAGCAGTACTTC
clone size: -; D gene: -; J gene: TRBJ2-1; V gene: TRBV5-1; CDR3 protein: CASSLAPGTTYNEQFF; CDR3 DNA: TGCGCCAGCAGCTTGGCCCCCGGGACCACCTACAATGAGCAGTTCTTC
clone size: -; D gene: -; J gene: TRBJ1-2; V gene: TRBV5-6; CDR3 protein: CASSSGLTDGNYGYTF; CDR3 DNA: TGTGCCAGCAGCTCCGGACTAACTGACGGAAACTATGGCTACACCTTC
clone size: many; D gene: TRBD2; J gene: TRBJ2-3; V gene: TRBV12-3/TRBV12-4; CDR3 protein: CASLPSGATDTQYF; CDR3 DNA: TGTGCCAGCCTCCCTAGCGGGGCTACAGATACGCAGTATTTT
clone size: many; D gene: -; J gene: TRBJ1-1; V gene: TRBV7-6; CDR3 protein: CASSRGRGTEAFF; CDR3 DNA: TGTGCCAGCAGCCGGGGTCGGGGCACTGAAGCTTTCTTT
clone size: few; D gene: -; J gene: TRBJ2-5; V gene: TRBV25-1; CDR3 protein: CASSETMASLGTQYF; CDR3 DNA: TGTGCCAGCAGTGAGACCATGGCCTCCCTTGGGACCCAGTACTTC
clone size: -; D gene: TRBD2; J gene: TRBJ2-1; V gene: TRBV20-1; CDR3 protein: CSARVYGTSGRGGYNEQFF; CDR3 DNA: TGCAGTGCTAGAGTGTATGGGACTAGCGGGAGAGGGGGGTACAATGAGCAGTTCTTC
clone size: -; D gene: -; J gene: TRBJ2-5; V gene: TRBV7-2; CDR3 protein: CASSFGITGSQETQYF; CDR3 DNA: TGTGCCAGCAGCTTCGGAATAACGGGGAGTCAAGAGACCCAGTACTTC
clone size: few; D gene: TRBD1; J gene: TRBJ1-2; V gene: TRBV20-1; CDR3 protein: CSARSPGQENYGYTF; CDR3 DNA: TGCAGTGCTAGATCCCCGGGACAGGAGAACTATGGCTACACCTTC